This T cell receptor beta chain was recorded in a study of early stage breast cancer tumors. For the study at large: ER+/PR+/HER2- status applied to about 70% of the 16 invasive breast tumors. The ER+/PR+/HER2- tumors included fewer than 10 ductal and a few lobular carcinomas.

Comment on this clone: Its antigen remains unknown.

CDR3 length equals 18 residues. V dropped 1 base and J dropped 3; count of bases not matched to a gene: 11. The germline CDR1 and CDR2 sequences are SGHTA and FQGNSA. Findings and caveats of the study: Enriched TCRB sequences shared across patients were mostly commonly generated sequences.

The repertoire was sequenced with immunoSEQ multiplex PCR; TCRdb's copy has only in-frame clones and lacks some. The sample lists roughly 25,000 clones, roughly 67% occurring once. The receptor comes from a person between 60 and 70 years old with breast cancer. V gene TRBV7-2 combines with J gene TRBJ2-2, with 7 positions matching TRBD2. The sequenced sample was breast tumor tissue. The DNA of the CDR3 is TGTGCCAGCAGCTTAGACGGAGGGAGGGCCACTGACACCGGGGAGCTGTTTTTT. It translates to CASSLDGGRATDTGELFF.